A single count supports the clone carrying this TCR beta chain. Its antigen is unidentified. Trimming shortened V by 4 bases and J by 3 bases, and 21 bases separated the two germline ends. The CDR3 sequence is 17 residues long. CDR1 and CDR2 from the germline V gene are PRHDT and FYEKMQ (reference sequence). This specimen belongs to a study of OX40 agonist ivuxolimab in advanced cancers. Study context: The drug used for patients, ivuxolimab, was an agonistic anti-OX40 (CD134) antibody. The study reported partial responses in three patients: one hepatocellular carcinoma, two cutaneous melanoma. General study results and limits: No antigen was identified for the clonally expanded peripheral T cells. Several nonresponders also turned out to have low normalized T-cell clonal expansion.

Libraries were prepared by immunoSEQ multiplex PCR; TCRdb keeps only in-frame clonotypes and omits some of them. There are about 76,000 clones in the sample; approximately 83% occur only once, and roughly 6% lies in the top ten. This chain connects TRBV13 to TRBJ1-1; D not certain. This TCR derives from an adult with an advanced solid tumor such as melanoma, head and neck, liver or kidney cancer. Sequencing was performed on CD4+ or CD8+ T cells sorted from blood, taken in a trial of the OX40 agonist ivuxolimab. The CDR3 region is CASSSAFRDTEDTEAFF. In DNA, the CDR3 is TGTGCCAGCAGCTCCGCCTTTCGGGATACGGAGGACACTGAAGCTTTCTTT.